These 20 T cell receptor beta chains were sequenced from one sample in a study of T cells after yellow fever vaccination. TCRdb reanalysed the 5' RACE reads using MiXCR and keeps one entry per CDR3 protein. Of 500,000 to 550,000 distinct CDR3 sequences in the sample, 20% to 25% were seen once. This material consisted of PBMCs, taken less than 25 days after the first yellow fever vaccination. Receptors were obtained from a man aged 18 to 35 who received the YFV17D yellow fever vaccine.

This clonotype was detected only a few times. The chain combines TRBV5-1 with TRBJ1-1; D may be TRBD1 (5 bases). V was trimmed by 0 bases and J by 5 bases, leaving 8 bases between them. The CDR3 is 13 amino acids. The V gene's germline CDR1 is SGHRS and CDR2 YFSETQ. For the CDR3, the DNA is TGCGCCAGCAGCTTGGAAGGGACGACTGAAGCTTTCTTT. Translated, it gives CASSLEGTTEAFF.

This clonotype was observed a few times. V and J are TRBV5-1 and TRBJ2-1; possibly TRBD1 for D (6 bases). The V gene's germline CDR1 is SGHRS and CDR2 YFSETQ. There are 14 residues in the CDR3. V was cut by 3 bases and J by 3 bases, with 10 bases left in between. CDR3 in DNA: TGCGCCAGCAGCTCCCAGGGGAACTACAATGAGCAGTTCTTC. Protein: CASSSQGNYNEQFF. The full variable domain, with the rest looked up from reference TRBV5-1 and TRBJ2-1, is KAGVTQTPRYLIKTRGQQVTLSCSPISGHRSVSWYQQTPGQGLQFLFEYFSETQRNKGNFPGRFSGRQFSNSRSEMNVSTLELGDSALYLCASSSQGNYNEQFFGPGTRLTVL.

The rearrangement links TRBV5-4 to TRBJ2-1; a weak D match, TRBD1 (5 bases). The germline V gene has CDR1 SGHNT and CDR2 YYREEE (reference sequence). This CDR3 contains 17 residues. Trimming removed 1 base from V and 2 bases from J, with 16 bases in between. For the CDR3, the DNA is TGTGCCAGCAGCTTGAACTTGGCAGGGAAGGCCTACAATGAGCAGTTCTTC. Residues: CASSLNLAGKAYNEQFF. Full variable domain (missing parts from reference TRBV5-4 and TRBJ2-1): ETGVTQSPTHLIKTRGQQVTLRCSSQSGHNTVSWYQQALGQGPQFIFQYYREEENGRGNFPPRFSGLQFPNYSSELNVNALELDDSALYLCASSLNLAGKAYNEQFFGPGTRLTVL.

This rearrangement joins TRBV2 to TRBJ1-1, with D hard to call. V dropped 5 bases and J dropped 6 bases, with 13 bases sitting between them. Per the germline V gene, CDR1 is SNHLY and CDR2 is FYNNEI. This CDR3 is 13 amino acids long. CDR3 protein: CASSKDRQAEAFF. The CDR3 DNA is TGTGCCAGCAGTAAAGACCGGCAGGCTGAAGCTTTCTTT.

There are a few counts of this clonotype. A clone one base away is much larger, so this may be a read error. V usage is TRBV4-1 and J usage is TRBJ2-7; TRBD1 is a possible D gene (5 bases). The CDR3 runs 13 residues. Trimming cost V 1 base and J 2 bases, with 6 bases left between them. In germline, CDR1 is MGHRA, CDR2 YSYEKL. As DNA, the CDR3 is TGCGCCAGCAGCCAAGGACAGACCTACGAGCAGTACTTC. The encoded protein is CASSQGQTYEQYF.

This clonotype occurred many times. This chain connects TRBV5-1 to TRBJ2-3; D possibly uses TRBD1 or TRBD2 (6 bases each). The CDR3 is 14 residues long. With 6 bases removed from V and 1 base from J, the gap between germline ends came to 12 bases. Germline lookup yields CDR1 SGHRS and CDR2 YFSETQ. CDR3 amino acids: CASTLGGRTDTQYF. CDR3 nucleotide sequence: TGCGCCAGCACCCTTGGGGGGCGCACAGATACGCAGTATTTT.

The chain has TRBV7-9 and TRBJ2-7; D not resolved. In germline, CDR1 is SEHNR, CDR2 FQNEAQ (reference sequence). The CDR3 contains 15 residues. V lost 8 bases, J lost 2 bases, and 19 bases lay in between. The CDR3 DNA is TGTGCCAGCCGCTCTTTCCCGTGGAATACCTACGAGCAGTACTTC. As protein: CASRSFPWNTYEQYF.

This clonotype was recorded at least ten times. The chain employs TRBV6-2 or TRBV6-3 and TRBJ2-7, with 9 bases identical to TRBD1. The V and J ends lost 5 bases and 0 bases, in that order; junction bases with no gene match: 11. The CDR3 loop spans 17 amino acids. The V gene's germline CDR1 is MNHEY and CDR2 SVGEGT. DNA for the CDR3: TGTGCCAGCAGTCTACCGGGACAGGGATTCAGCTCCTACGAGCAGTACTTC. Residues: CASSLPGQGFSSYEQYF.

In its sample, this clonotype was seen a few times. The rearrangement joins TRBV10-3 to TRBJ2-7; 7 bases are a match to TRBD1. V gave up 7 bases and J gave up 6 bases; unmatched junction bases: 15. This CDR3 spans 15 amino acids. Germline V gene sequence: CDR1 ENHRY, CDR2 SYGVKD. The CDR3 loop is CAITQGEQGRSEQYF. The DNA of the CDR3 is TGTGCCATCACCCAGGGGGAACAGGGGCGCAGCGAGCAGTACTTC.

This clonotype was observed a handful of times. The CDR3: CASSYSLNRQETQYF. The CDR3 nucleotides are TGTGCCAGCAGTTACTCGCTAAATCGGCAAGAGACCCAGTACTTC. The chain combines TRBV6-5 with TRBJ2-5, with D uncertain. Germline CDR1 reads MNHEY; CDR2 reads SVGAGI. The V end lost 0 bases, the J end lost 2 bases, and 10 bases lay between the germline ends. The CDR3 is made up of 15 amino acids.

The table lists this clonotype with a few counts. The chain employs TRBV15 and TRBJ1-1; D is possibly TRBD1 (6 bases). CDR1 and CDR2 from the germline V gene are LNHNV and YYDKDF (reference sequence). Deletions cut 6 bases from V and 3 bases from J, with 11 bases between. The CDR3 has 13 residues. Here the CDR3 reads CATSNRVDTEAFF. Here the CDR3 DNA reads TGTGCCACCAGTAACAGGGTCGACACTGAAGCTTTCTTT.

The chain carries TRBV18 and TRBJ2-2, with TRBD1 matching 9 bases. The germline CDR1 and CDR2 sequences are KGHSH and LQKENI. The length of the CDR3 is 17 residues. V lost 2 bases and J lost 7; bases outside the gene matches: 11. CDR3 DNA: TGTGCCAGCTCACCAGGGATGGGACAGGGTCGTCACGGGGAGCTGTTTTTT. It codes for CASSPGMGQGRHGELFF.

This clonotype has a single count. V and J are TRBV4-3 and TRBJ1-6; D gene ambiguous. This CDR3 region has 15 residues. Looked up from germline, CDR1 is LGHNA and CDR2 is YSLEER. Trimming stripped 0 bases from V and 10 bases from J, with 13 bases between. CDR3 in amino acids: CASSQDVERGSPLHF. The CDR3 region has the DNA TGCGCCAGCAGCCAAGATGTGGAGCGGGGATCACCCCTCCACTTT.

The chain uses TRBV20-1 and TRBJ2-4, with 10 bases lining up with TRBD1. The ends lost 3 bases at V and 6 bases at J; junction bases unmatched: 5. Germline CDR1 reads DFQATT; CDR2 reads SNEGSKA (reference sequence). The CDR3 consists of 14 residues. CDR3 in amino acids: CSASGTGVANIQYF. The CDR3 nucleotides are TGCAGTGCTAGTGGGACAGGGGTAGCAAACATTCAGTACTTC.

This clonotype was found a few times. The CDR3 DNA reads TGTGCCAGCAGCCGCGGTGGGGCACCGTACCAAGAGACCCAGTACTTC. The encoded protein is CASSRGGAPYQETQYF. The chain combines TRBV14 with TRBJ2-5, with D possibly matching TRBD1 (5 bases). Germline CDR1 reads SGHDN; CDR2 reads FVKESK. Deletions cut 4 bases from V and 0 bases from J, with 15 bases between. The CDR3 contains 16 residues.

This chain links TRBV28 with TRBJ2-2; D may match TRBD1 or TRBD2 (6 bases each). Between the trimmed V and J ends, which lost 7 bases and 6 bases, there was a span of 18 bases. The CDR3 sequence is 15 residues long. Looked up from germline, CDR1 is MDHEN and CDR2 is SYDVKM. The DNA of the CDR3 is TGTGCCAGCATCGAGACAGGAGGGCATTCCGGGGAGCTGTTTTTT. It codes for CASIETGGHSGELFF.

This clonotype was recorded many times. CDR3 sequence: CASSEDRSNYGYTF. In nucleotides, the CDR3 is TGTGCCAGCAGCGAGGACAGATCGAACTATGGCTACACCTTC. This sequence joins TRBV11-1 and TRBJ1-2, with a tentative D call TRBD1 (6 bases). This CDR3 spans 14 amino acids. In germline, CDR1 is SGHAT, CDR2 FQDESV (reference sequence). V dropped 5 bases and J dropped 2 bases, with 12 bases sitting between them.

The CDR3 reads CASTPRGGNTEAFF. The CDR3 region has the DNA TGTGCCAGCACCCCTAGAGGAGGGAACACTGAAGCTTTCTTT. The chain joins TRBV27 to TRBJ1-1, with D unresolved. Trimming took off 7 bases at V and 1 base at J, with 13 bases between the two ends. The CDR3 runs to 14 residues. The germline CDR1 and CDR2 sequences are MNHEY and SMNVEV (reference sequence).

This clonotype was seen more than once but under ten times. A read error may produce the germline difference seen at one junction end. This rearrangement joins TRBV11-1 to TRBJ2-2; D ambiguous. Germline-derived CDR1 and CDR2 are SGHAT and FQDESV (reference sequence). The CDR3 extends over 19 amino acids. CDR3 coding DNA: TGTGTCAGCAGCTTAGCCGCTGCCTCGGAAGTTTGGAACACCGGGGAGCTGTTTTTT. Residues: CVSSLAAASEVWNTGELFF. Variable domain in full (rest from reference TRBV11-1 and TRBJ2-2): EAEVAQSPRYKITEKSQAVAFWCDPISGHATLYWYRQILGQGPELLVQFQDESVVDDSQLPKDRFSAERLKGVDSTLKIQPAELGDSAMYLCVSSLAAASEVWNTGELFFGEGSRLTVL.

This clonotype was detected only a few times. The CDR3: CAIRRGDPSGANVLTF. The DNA of the CDR3 is TGTGCCATCAGGCGGGGTGATCCTTCTGGGGCCAACGTCCTGACTTTC. The V gene is TRBV10-3, the J gene TRBJ2-6; tentative D call: TRBD2 (6 bases). Germline V gene sequence: CDR1 ENHRY, CDR2 SYGVKD. The germline V and J ends were trimmed by 6 bases and 1 base, with 13 bases remaining between them. The CDR3 covers 16 residues.